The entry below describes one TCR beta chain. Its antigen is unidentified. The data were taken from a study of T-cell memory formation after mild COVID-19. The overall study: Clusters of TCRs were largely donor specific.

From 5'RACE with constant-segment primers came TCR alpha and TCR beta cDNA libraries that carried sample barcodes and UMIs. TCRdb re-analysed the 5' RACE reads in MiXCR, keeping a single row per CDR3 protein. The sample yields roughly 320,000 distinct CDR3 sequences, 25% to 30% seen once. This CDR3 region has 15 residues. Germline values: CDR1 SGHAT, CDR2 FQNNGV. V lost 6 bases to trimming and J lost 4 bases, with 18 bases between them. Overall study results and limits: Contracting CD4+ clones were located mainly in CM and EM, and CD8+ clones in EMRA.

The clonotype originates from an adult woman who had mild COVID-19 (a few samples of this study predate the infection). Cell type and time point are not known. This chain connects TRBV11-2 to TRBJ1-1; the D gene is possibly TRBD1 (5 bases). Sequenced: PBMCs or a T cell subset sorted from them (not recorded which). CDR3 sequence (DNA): TGTGCCAGCAGAGCAAGCTGGGACCCGAGCACTGAAGCTTTCTTT. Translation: CASRASWDPSTEAFF.